These T cell receptor beta chains were read from a single sample in a study of blood T cell repertoires in COVID-19. TCRdb's copy holds only in-frame clones and misses some; the assay was immunoSEQ multiplex PCR. The sample lists roughly 90,000 clones, around 75% occurring once. Sequencing was performed on peripheral blood. These receptors all stem from an elderly woman with active or convalescent COVID-19. CDR3s include the opening cysteine and the closing phenylalanine or tryptophan. Each record gives: D gene, V gene, J gene, clone size, CDR3 DNA, CDR3 protein. The D gene is left open where the match is weak. The size entry is marked missing in some rows and otherwise reads once, few, many or a size class.

d_call: .; v_call: TRBV3-1/TRBV3-2; j_call: TRBJ1-2; clone_size: .; cdr3_nt: TGTGCCAGCAGCCAAGATGAGAAAAGAGGCTACACCTTC; cdr3_aa: CASSQDEKRGYTF
d_call: TRBD2; v_call: TRBV6-4; j_call: TRBJ2-5; clone_size: few; cdr3_nt: TGTGCCAGCAGTGAGGAACTAGCGGGGTATGAGTCCCAGTACTTC; cdr3_aa: CASSEELAGYESQYF
d_call: .; v_call: TRBV24-1; j_call: TRBJ1-4; clone_size: .; cdr3_nt: TGTGCCACCAGTGATTTTGATGGTCCTCTATCAACTAATGAAAAACTGTTTTTT; cdr3_aa: CATSDFDGPLSTNEKLFF
d_call: TRBD1; v_call: TRBV18; j_call: TRBJ2-1; clone_size: .; cdr3_nt: TGTGCCAGTATCACCAGGGACAGGGAAGGGAATGAGCAGTTCTTC; cdr3_aa: CASITRDREGNEQFF
d_call: .; v_call: TRBV10-3; j_call: TRBJ2-5; clone_size: once; cdr3_nt: TGTGCCATCAGTGAGTCGATACGGTCCCAAGAGACCCAGTACTTC; cdr3_aa: CAISESIRSQETQYF
d_call: .; v_call: TRBV9; j_call: TRBJ1-1; clone_size: .; cdr3_nt: TGTGCCAGCAGCGATGACAACTTGAACACTGAAGCTTTCTTT; cdr3_aa: CASSDDNLNTEAFF
d_call: TRBD1; v_call: TRBV6-5; j_call: TRBJ1-2; clone_size: .; cdr3_nt: TGTGCCAGCAGTTACAAGGGACAGGCACAAGGCTACACCTTC; cdr3_aa: CASSYKGQAQGYTF
d_call: TRBD2; v_call: TRBV11-3; j_call: TRBJ2-1; clone_size: .; cdr3_nt: TGTGCCAGCGCGTCAGCGGGAGCTGAGCAGTTCTTC; cdr3_aa: CASASAGAEQFF
d_call: TRBD1; v_call: TRBV2; j_call: TRBJ1-6; clone_size: .; cdr3_nt: TGTGCCAGCAGTTGGGACAGGGATTCACCCCTCCACTTT; cdr3_aa: CASSWDRDSPLHF
d_call: .; v_call: TRBV5-1; j_call: TRBJ1-4; clone_size: .; cdr3_nt: TGCGCCAGCAGCCCCCGGGGTGGAGGAACTAATGAAAAACTGTTTTTT; cdr3_aa: CASSPRGGGTNEKLFF
d_call: .; v_call: TRBV12-3/TRBV12-4; j_call: TRBJ1-2; clone_size: .; cdr3_nt: TGTGCCAGCGGATTGTTGGGCGGCTACACCTTC; cdr3_aa: CASGLLGGYTF
d_call: TRBD1; v_call: TRBV6-2/TRBV6-3; j_call: TRBJ1-1; clone_size: .; cdr3_nt: TGTGCCAGCATCCCAGGACAGGGGTATTCTGAAGCTTTCTTT; cdr3_aa: CASIPGQGYSEAFF
d_call: TRBD2; v_call: TRBV9; j_call: TRBJ2-1; clone_size: few; cdr3_nt: TGTGCCAGCAGCAATCCGGGACTAGCGGGAGCAAGCTCCTACAATGAGCAGTTCTTC; cdr3_aa: CASSNPGLAGASSYNEQFF
d_call: .; v_call: TRBV6-5; j_call: TRBJ2-5; clone_size: .; cdr3_nt: TGTGCCAGCAGTCGGCAGGGAGGAGAGACCCAGTACTTC; cdr3_aa: CASSRQGGETQYF
d_call: TRBD1; v_call: TRBV6-5; j_call: TRBJ2-1; clone_size: .; cdr3_nt: TGTGCCAGCAGTTCGCGACCGGGACAGGGGAGGAATGAGCAGTTCTTC; cdr3_aa: CASSSRPGQGRNEQFF
d_call: TRBD2; v_call: TRBV3-1/TRBV3-2; j_call: TRBJ2-7; clone_size: .; cdr3_nt: TGTGCCAGCAGCCACTGGACTAGCGGTTCCTACGAGCAGTACTTC; cdr3_aa: CASSHWTSGSYEQYF
d_call: .; v_call: TRBV7-3; j_call: TRBJ1-1; clone_size: .; cdr3_nt: TGTGCCAGCAGCTTAACTAGCACAGGTGCTGAAGCTTTCTTT; cdr3_aa: CASSLTSTGAEAFF
d_call: .; v_call: TRBV21-1; j_call: TRBJ1-5; clone_size: .; cdr3_nt: TGTGCCAGCAGCAAACAATACATATCTCGCAATCAGCCCCAGCATTTT; cdr3_aa: CASSKQYISRNQPQHF
d_call: .; v_call: TRBV7-9; j_call: TRBJ2-3; clone_size: .; cdr3_nt: TGTGCCAGCAGCTTCGGGACCTCGGAGGGAGATACGCAGTATTTT; cdr3_aa: CASSFGTSEGDTQYF
d_call: TRBD2; v_call: TRBV28; j_call: TRBJ2-4; clone_size: .; cdr3_nt: TGTGCCAGCAGCCGGACTAGCGGGAGGGGGGGAAACATTCAGTACTTC; cdr3_aa: CASSRTSGRGGNIQYF
d_call: .; v_call: TRBV11-2; j_call: TRBJ2-7; clone_size: .; cdr3_nt: TGTGCCAGCAGCTTAAGTTCGGGCCCCCTAGCGCAACAGTACTTC; cdr3_aa: CASSLSSGPLAQQYF
d_call: .; v_call: TRBV5-1; j_call: TRBJ1-2; clone_size: .; cdr3_nt: TGCGCCAGCAGCTTGGTGGCAGGGGACGGCTACACCTTC; cdr3_aa: CASSLVAGDGYTF
d_call: .; v_call: TRBV27; j_call: TRBJ1-1; clone_size: .; cdr3_nt: TGTGCCAGCAGACCCAGGGCCGGGGGGACTGAAGCTTTCTTT; cdr3_aa: CASRPRAGGTEAFF
d_call: .; v_call: TRBV7-8; j_call: TRBJ1-4; clone_size: .; cdr3_nt: TGTGCCAGCAGCTTAGTTCAGGGCGAAAAACTGTTTTTT; cdr3_aa: CASSLVQGEKLFF
d_call: .; v_call: TRBV4-1; j_call: TRBJ2-7; clone_size: .; cdr3_nt: TGCGCCAGCAGCCAGGGCTCCTCCTACGAGCAGTACTTC; cdr3_aa: CASSQGSSYEQYF
d_call: .; v_call: TRBV7-9; j_call: TRBJ2-3; clone_size: .; cdr3_nt: TGTGCCAGCAGCTTAGCGCTAGTAGCCGCAGATACGCAGTATTTT; cdr3_aa: CASSLALVAADTQYF
d_call: .; v_call: TRBV7-9; j_call: TRBJ1-4; clone_size: .; cdr3_nt: TGTGCCAGCAGCTTACCCCGAGGGACACCGAATGAAAAACTGTTTTTT; cdr3_aa: CASSLPRGTPNEKLFF
d_call: .; v_call: TRBV13; j_call: TRBJ2-4; clone_size: .; cdr3_nt: TGTGCCAGCAGCTTAAGTGACCGGGGCATTCAGTACTTC; cdr3_aa: CASSLSDRGIQYF
d_call: .; v_call: TRBV18; j_call: TRBJ1-1; clone_size: .; cdr3_nt: TGTGCCAGCTCAGAGCAGGGAAACACTGAAGCTTTCTTT; cdr3_aa: CASSEQGNTEAFF
d_call: .; v_call: TRBV6-6; j_call: TRBJ1-4; clone_size: .; cdr3_nt: TGTGCCAGCACCAACCCCCGCGGGCGTAATGAAAAACTGTTTTTT; cdr3_aa: CASTNPRGRNEKLFF
d_call: TRBD1; v_call: TRBV6-5; j_call: TRBJ1-3; clone_size: .; cdr3_nt: TGTGCCAGCAGAACAGGGGGGGTCTCTGGAAACACCATATATTTT; cdr3_aa: CASRTGGVSGNTIYF
d_call: TRBD1; v_call: TRBV19; j_call: TRBJ1-1; clone_size: .; cdr3_nt: TGTGCCAGTAGTCTGGGGACAGGGGGCACTGAAGCTTTCTTT; cdr3_aa: CASSLGTGGTEAFF
d_call: TRBD1; v_call: TRBV18; j_call: TRBJ1-1; clone_size: .; cdr3_nt: TGTGCCAGCTCGACCGGACAGGGGCGACAAGGGGGGACTGAAGCTTTCTTT; cdr3_aa: CASSTGQGRQGGTEAFF
d_call: TRBD2; v_call: TRBV28; j_call: TRBJ2-2; clone_size: .; cdr3_nt: TGTGCCAGCAGTTTAGCCAGACTAGCGTACACCGGGGAGCTGTTTTTT; cdr3_aa: CASSLARLAYTGELFF
d_call: TRBD2; v_call: TRBV9; j_call: TRBJ2-3; clone_size: .; cdr3_nt: TGTGCCAGCAGCGCGACTAGCGCATTCACAGATACGCAGTATTTT; cdr3_aa: CASSATSAFTDTQYF
d_call: .; v_call: TRBV5-6; j_call: TRBJ1-2; clone_size: .; cdr3_nt: TGTGCCAGCAGCTTGGAGGGGATTGAGTATGGCTACACCTTC; cdr3_aa: CASSLEGIEYGYTF
d_call: .; v_call: TRBV20-1; j_call: TRBJ2-7; clone_size: once; cdr3_nt: TGCAGTGCTAGTAGTTATTCTAGAGCCTACGAGCAGTACTTC; cdr3_aa: CSASSYSRAYEQYF
d_call: TRBD1; v_call: TRBV9; j_call: TRBJ1-2; clone_size: .; cdr3_nt: TGTGCCAGCAGCGTATCCGGACAGGAGACTAACTATGGCTACACCTTC; cdr3_aa: CASSVSGQETNYGYTF
d_call: .; v_call: TRBV24-1; j_call: TRBJ2-3; clone_size: .; cdr3_nt: TGTGCCACCAGTGACGCACAGGATAGCACAGATACGCAGTATTTT; cdr3_aa: CATSDAQDSTDTQYF
d_call: .; v_call: TRBV5-1; j_call: TRBJ2-1; clone_size: few; cdr3_nt: TGCGCCAGCAGCTCCACGTTCGCGTCCTCCTACAATGAGCAGTTCTTC; cdr3_aa: CASSSTFASSYNEQFF
d_call: .; v_call: TRBV11-2; j_call: TRBJ2-5; clone_size: few; cdr3_nt: TGTGCCAGCAGCCCCGCGAACCAGGGGACCCAGTACTTC; cdr3_aa: CASSPANQGTQYF
d_call: .; v_call: TRBV23-1; j_call: TRBJ1-5; clone_size: .; cdr3_nt: TGCGCCAGCAGTCAATCGGCGGGGGCCAAAGGGCAGCCCCAGCATTTT; cdr3_aa: CASSQSAGAKGQPQHF
d_call: .; v_call: TRBV7-2; j_call: TRBJ1-4; clone_size: .; cdr3_nt: TGTGCCAGCAGCAAGACAGCCCAAAATGAAAAACTGTTTTTT; cdr3_aa: CASSKTAQNEKLFF
d_call: .; v_call: TRBV5-4; j_call: TRBJ1-6; clone_size: .; cdr3_nt: TGTGCCAGCAGCGTCGGGACTGTTAATTCACCCCTCCACTTT; cdr3_aa: CASSVGTVNSPLHF
d_call: TRBD1; v_call: TRBV27; j_call: TRBJ2-7; clone_size: .; cdr3_nt: TGTGCCAGCAGTTTATCGAACGGTGGGACAGGGGGCTACGAGCAGTACTTC; cdr3_aa: CASSLSNGGTGGYEQYF
d_call: .; v_call: TRBV19; j_call: TRBJ2-3; clone_size: .; cdr3_nt: TGTGCCAGTAGGGGGCCTAGCACAGATACGCAGTATTTT; cdr3_aa: CASRGPSTDTQYF